A single T cell receptor beta chain is shown here with its context. As yet, its antigen is unknown. These data are taken from a study of blood T cells in healthy people across ages. Regarding the study as a whole: The study found more naive CD4+ cells and higher diversity in long-lived than aged donors.

Peripheral blood, roughly 11 milliliters per donor, was collected. A J-beta primer mix and a sample-barcoded 5' primer were used in a second PCR of about 7 to 12 cycles. Sequencing yielded, for each sample, at least 3 million paired-end reads carrying CDR3. TCRdb reprocessed the 5' RACE reads via MiXCR and lists one record per CDR3 protein. The sample includes 1.5 million to 2 million distinct CDR3 sequences, roughly 50% of them seen just once. The source material was blood. The sequence was obtained from a woman in her thirties or forties in good health.

The CDR3 DNA reads as TGTGCCATCAGTGAGTCGGTCCATATATGGCGGCCGTACCAAGAGACCCAGTACTTC. It specifies CAISESVHIWRPYQETQYF. The rearrangement joins TRBV10-3 to TRBJ2-5; no clear D. The CDR3 loop spans 19 amino acids. The V gene lost 0 bases and the J gene lost 0 bases, with 20 bases spanning the gap. CDR1 and CDR2 (germline): ENHRY, SYGVKD.